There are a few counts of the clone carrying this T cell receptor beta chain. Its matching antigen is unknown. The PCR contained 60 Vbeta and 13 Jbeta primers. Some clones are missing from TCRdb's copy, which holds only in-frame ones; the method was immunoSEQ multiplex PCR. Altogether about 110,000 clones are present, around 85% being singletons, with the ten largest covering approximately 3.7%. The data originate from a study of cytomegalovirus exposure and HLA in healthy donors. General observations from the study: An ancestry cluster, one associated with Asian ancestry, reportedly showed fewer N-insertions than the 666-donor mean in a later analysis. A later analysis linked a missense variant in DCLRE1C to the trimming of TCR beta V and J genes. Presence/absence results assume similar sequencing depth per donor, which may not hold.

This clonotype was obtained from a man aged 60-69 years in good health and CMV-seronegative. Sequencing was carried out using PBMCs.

In DNA form, the CDR3 reads TGTGCCTGGAGTGTACGGGGGACAGGAGATCAGCCCCAGCATTTT. It yields the protein CAWSVRGTGDQPQHF. The chain is built from TRBV30 and TRBJ1-5; TRBD1 aligns across 8 bases. CDR1 and CDR2 (germline): GTSNPN, SVGIG (reference sequence). The length of the CDR3 is 15 residues. V lost 0 bases, J lost 5 bases, and 6 bases stayed unmatched. The variable domain in full, with the rest retrieved from reference TRBV30 and TRBJ1-5, is SQTIHQWPATLVQPVGSPLSLECTVEGTSNPNLYWYRQAAGRGLQLLFYSVGIGQISSEVPQNLSASRPQDRQFILSSKKLLLSDSGFYLCAWSVRGTGDQPQHFGDGTRLSIL.